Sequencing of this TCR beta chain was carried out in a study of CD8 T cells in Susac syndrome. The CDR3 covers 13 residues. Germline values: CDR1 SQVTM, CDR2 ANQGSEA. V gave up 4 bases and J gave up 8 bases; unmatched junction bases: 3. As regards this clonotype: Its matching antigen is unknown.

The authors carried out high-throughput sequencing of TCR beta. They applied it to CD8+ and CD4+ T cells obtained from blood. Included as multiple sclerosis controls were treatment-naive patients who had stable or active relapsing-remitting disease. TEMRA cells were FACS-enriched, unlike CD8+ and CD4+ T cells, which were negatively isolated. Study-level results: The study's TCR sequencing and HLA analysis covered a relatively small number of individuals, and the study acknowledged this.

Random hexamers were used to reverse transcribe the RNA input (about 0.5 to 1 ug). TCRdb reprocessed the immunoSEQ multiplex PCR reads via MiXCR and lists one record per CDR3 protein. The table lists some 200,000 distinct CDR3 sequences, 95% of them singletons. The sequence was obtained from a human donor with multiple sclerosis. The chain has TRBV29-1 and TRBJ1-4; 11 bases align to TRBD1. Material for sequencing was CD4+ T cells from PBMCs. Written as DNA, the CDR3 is TGCAGCGTTGCGGGACAGGGGGTGGAAAAACTGTTTTTT. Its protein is CSVAGQGVEKLFF.